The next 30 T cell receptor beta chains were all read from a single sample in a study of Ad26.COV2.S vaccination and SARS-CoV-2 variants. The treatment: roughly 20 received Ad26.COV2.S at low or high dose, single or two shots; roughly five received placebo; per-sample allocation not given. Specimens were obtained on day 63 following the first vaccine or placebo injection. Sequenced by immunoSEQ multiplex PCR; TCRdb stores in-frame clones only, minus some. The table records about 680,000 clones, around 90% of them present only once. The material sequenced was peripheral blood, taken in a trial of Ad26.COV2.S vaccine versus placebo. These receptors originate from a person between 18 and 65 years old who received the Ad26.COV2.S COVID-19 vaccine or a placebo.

The CDR3 nucleotides are TGCGCCAGCATGGAAATTGGACAAACGCAGTATTTT. Its protein product is CASMEIGQTQYF. This rearrangement joins TRBV5-1 to TRBJ2-3; maybe TRBD1 (5 bases). This CDR3 region has 12 residues. Germline CDR1 reads SGHRS; CDR2 reads YFSETQ. V lost 6 bases, J lost 9 bases, and 14 bases lay in between.

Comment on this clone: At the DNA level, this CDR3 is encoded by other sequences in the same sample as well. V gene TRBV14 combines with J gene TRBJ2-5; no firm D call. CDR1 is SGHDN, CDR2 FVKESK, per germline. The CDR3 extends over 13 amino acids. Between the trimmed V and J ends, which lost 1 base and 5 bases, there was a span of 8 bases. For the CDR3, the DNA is TGTGCCAGCAGCCAAGTGTTAGGCGAGACCCAGTACTTC. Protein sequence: CASSQVLGETQYF. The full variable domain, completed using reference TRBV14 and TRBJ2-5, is EAGVTQFPSHSVIEKGQTVTLRCDPISGHDNLYWYRRVMGKEIKFLLHFVKESKQDESGMPNNRFLAERTGGTYSTLKVQPAELEDSGVYFCASSQVLGETQYFGPGTRLLVL.

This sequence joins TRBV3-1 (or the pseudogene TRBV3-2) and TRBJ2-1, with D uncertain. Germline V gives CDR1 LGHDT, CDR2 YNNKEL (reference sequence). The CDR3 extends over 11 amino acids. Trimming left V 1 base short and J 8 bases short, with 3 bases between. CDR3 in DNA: TGTGCCAGCAGCCAAGCCCATGAGCAGTTCTTC. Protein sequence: CASSQAHEQFF.

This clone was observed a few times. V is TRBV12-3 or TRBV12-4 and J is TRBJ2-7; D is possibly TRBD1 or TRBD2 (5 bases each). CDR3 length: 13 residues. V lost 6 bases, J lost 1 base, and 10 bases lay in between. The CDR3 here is CASRPGRSYEQYF. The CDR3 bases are TGTGCCAGCAGACCGGGACGGTCCTACGAGCAGTACTTC.

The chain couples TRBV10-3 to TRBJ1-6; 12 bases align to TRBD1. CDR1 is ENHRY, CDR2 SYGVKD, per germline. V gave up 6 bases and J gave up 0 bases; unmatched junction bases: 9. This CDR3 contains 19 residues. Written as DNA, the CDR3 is TGTGCCATCAGGGATCGCGGGACAGGGGGCGCCTCCTATAATTCACCCCTCCACTTT. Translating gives CAIRDRGTGGASYNSPLHF.

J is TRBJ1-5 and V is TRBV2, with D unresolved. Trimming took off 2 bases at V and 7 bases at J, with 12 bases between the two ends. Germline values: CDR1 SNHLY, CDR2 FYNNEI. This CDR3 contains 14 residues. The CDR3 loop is CASSERRPGQPQHF. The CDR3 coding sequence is TGTGCCAGCAGTGAACGTCGGCCGGGGCAGCCCCAGCATTTT. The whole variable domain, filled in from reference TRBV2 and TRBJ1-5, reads EPEVTQTPSHQVTQMGQEVILRCVPISNHLYFYWYRQILGQKVEFLVSFYNNEISEKSEIFDDQFSVERPDGSNFTLKIRSTKLEDSAMYFCASSERRPGQPQHFGDGTRLSIL.

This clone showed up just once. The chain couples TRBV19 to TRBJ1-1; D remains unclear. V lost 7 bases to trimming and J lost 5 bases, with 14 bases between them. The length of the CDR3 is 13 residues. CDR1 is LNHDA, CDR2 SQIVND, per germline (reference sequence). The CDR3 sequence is CASNGKKWTEAFF. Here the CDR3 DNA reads TGTGCCAGTAATGGGAAAAAGTGGACTGAAGCTTTCTTT.

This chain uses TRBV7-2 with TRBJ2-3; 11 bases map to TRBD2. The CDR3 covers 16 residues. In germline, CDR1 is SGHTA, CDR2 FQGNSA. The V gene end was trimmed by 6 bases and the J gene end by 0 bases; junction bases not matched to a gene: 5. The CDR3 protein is CASRRSGGASTDTQYF. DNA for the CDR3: TGTGCCAGCAGACGTAGCGGGGGGGCTAGCACAGATACGCAGTATTTT.

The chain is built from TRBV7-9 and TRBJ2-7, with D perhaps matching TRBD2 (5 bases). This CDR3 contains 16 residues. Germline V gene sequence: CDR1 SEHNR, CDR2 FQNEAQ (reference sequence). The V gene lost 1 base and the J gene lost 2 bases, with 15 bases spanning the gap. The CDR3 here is CASSLEGRAFPYEQYF. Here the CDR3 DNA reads TGTGCCAGCAGCTTAGAAGGGAGAGCGTTTCCCTACGAGCAGTACTTC.

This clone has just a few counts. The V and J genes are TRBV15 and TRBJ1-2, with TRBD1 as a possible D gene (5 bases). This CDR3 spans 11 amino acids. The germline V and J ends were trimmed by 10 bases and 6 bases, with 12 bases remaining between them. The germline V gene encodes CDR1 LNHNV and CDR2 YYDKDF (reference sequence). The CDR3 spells CAIQGKNGYTF. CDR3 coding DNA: TGTGCCATTCAGGGAAAGAATGGCTACACCTTC.

CDR3 amino acids: CASSLATSGGLYQETQYF. The CDR3, as DNA: TGTGCCAGCAGCTTGGCAACTAGCGGGGGCCTGTACCAAGAGACCCAGTACTTC. The V gene is TRBV5-4, the J gene TRBJ2-5, with TRBD2 matching over 11 bases. Per the germline V gene, CDR1 is SGHNT and CDR2 is YYREEE (reference sequence). V gave up 0 bases and J gave up 0 bases; unmatched junction bases: 7. The CDR3 is made up of 18 amino acids.

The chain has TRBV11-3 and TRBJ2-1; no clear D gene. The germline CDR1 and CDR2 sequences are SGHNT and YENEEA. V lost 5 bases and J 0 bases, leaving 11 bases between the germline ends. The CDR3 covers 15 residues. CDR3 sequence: CASSGVPVSYNEQFF. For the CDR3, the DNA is TGTGCCAGCAGCGGGGTACCGGTCTCCTACAATGAGCAGTTCTTC.

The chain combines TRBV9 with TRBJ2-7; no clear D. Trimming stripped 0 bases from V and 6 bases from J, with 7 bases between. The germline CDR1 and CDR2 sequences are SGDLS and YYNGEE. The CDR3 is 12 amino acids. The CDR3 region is CASSVDGSEQYF. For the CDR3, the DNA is TGTGCCAGCAGCGTAGATGGGTCCGAGCAGTACTTC.

The CDR3 DNA reads TGCGCCAGCAGCTTGGACGTGCCCCGGGCTGAAGCTTTCTTT. It translates to CASSLDVPRAEAFF. V and J are TRBV5-1 and TRBJ1-1; the D is unclear. The CDR3 consists of 14 residues. CDR1 is SGHRS and CDR2 is YFSETQ in the germline V gene. V lost 0 bases to trimming and J lost 6 bases, with 12 bases between them.

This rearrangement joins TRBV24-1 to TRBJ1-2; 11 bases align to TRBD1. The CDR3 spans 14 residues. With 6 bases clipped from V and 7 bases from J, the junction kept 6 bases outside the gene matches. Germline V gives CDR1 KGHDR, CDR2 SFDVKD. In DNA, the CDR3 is TGTGCCACCAGTAGGACAGGGGGCGCGGGTGGCTACACCTTC. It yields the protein CATSRTGGAGGYTF.

CDR3 sequence reads: CASSQGPARGNQPQHF. Written as DNA, the CDR3 is TGTGCCAGCAGCCAAGGACCCGCCAGGGGTAATCAGCCCCAGCATTTT. This chain links TRBV3-1 (or the pseudogene TRBV3-2) with TRBJ1-5, with D possibly TRBD1 on 6 matching bases. The germline CDR1 and CDR2 sequences are LGHDT and YNNKEL (reference sequence). Trimming removed 1 base from V and 4 bases from J, with 14 bases in between. This CDR3 is 16 amino acids long.

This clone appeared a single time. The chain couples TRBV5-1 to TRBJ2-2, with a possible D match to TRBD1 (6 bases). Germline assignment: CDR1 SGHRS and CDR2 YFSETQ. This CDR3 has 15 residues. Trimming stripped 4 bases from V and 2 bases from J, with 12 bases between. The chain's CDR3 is CASSRYRVNTGELFF. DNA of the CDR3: TGCGCCAGCAGCCGGTACAGGGTAAACACCGGGGAGCTGTTTTTT.

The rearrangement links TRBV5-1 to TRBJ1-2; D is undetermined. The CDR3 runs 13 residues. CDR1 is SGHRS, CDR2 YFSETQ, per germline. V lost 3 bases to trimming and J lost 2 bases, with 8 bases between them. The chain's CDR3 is CASSSAVNYGYTF. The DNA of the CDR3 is TGCGCCAGCAGCTCAGCGGTGAACTATGGCTACACCTTC.

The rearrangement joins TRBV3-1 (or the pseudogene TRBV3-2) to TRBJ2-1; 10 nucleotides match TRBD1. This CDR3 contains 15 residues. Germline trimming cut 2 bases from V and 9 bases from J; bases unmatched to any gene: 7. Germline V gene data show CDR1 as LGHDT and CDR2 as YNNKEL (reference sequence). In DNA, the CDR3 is TGTGCCAGCAGCCAACGACAGGGGGCGTTGAGTGAGCAGTTCTTC. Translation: CASSQRQGALSEQFF.

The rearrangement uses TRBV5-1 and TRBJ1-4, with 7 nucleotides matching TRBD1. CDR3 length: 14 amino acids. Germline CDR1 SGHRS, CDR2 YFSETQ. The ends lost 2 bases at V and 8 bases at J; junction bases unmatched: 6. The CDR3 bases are TGCGCCAGCAGCTTACAGGGGCAAAGCGAAAAACTGTTTTTT. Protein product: CASSLQGQSEKLFF.

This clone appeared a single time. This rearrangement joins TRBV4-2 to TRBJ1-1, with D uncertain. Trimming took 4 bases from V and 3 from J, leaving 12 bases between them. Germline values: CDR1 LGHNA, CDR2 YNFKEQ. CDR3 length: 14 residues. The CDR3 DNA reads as TGTGCCAGCAGCCCGGAAAGGGTCGACACTGAAGCTTTCTTT. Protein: CASSPERVDTEAFF.

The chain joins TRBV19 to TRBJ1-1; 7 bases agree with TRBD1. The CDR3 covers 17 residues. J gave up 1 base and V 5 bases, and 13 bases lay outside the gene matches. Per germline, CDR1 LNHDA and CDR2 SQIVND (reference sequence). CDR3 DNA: TGTGCCAGTAGTCTCGTAGACAGGGCAACTAAGAACACTGAAGCTTTCTTT. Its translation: CASSLVDRATKNTEAFF.

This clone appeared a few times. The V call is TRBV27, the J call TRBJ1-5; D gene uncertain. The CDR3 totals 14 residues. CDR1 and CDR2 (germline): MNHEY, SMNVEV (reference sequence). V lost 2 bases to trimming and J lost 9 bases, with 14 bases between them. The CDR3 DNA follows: TGTGCCAGCAGTTTACACGGACGTGTCGGGCCCCAGCATTTT. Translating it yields CASSLHGRVGPQHF.

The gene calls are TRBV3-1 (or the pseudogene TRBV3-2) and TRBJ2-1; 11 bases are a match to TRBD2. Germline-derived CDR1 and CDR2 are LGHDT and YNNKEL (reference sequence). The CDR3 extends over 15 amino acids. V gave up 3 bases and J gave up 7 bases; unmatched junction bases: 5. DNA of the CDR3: TGTGCCAGCAGCCATAGGGCTAGCGGGAGGAATGAGCAGTTCTTC. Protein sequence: CASSHRASGRNEQFF.

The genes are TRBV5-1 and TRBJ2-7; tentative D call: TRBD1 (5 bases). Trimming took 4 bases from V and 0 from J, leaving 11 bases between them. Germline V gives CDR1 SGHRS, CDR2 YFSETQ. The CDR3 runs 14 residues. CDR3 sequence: CASSRGLGSYEQYF. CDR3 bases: TGCGCCAGCAGCAGGGGTCTGGGCTCCTACGAGCAGTACTTC.

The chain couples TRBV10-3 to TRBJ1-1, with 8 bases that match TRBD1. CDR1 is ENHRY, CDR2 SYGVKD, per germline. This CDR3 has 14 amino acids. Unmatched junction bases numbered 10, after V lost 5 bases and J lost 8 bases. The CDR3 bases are TGTGCCATCAGTCCACCGGCGCAGGGGGCGGAAGCTTTCTTT. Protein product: CAISPPAQGAEAFF.

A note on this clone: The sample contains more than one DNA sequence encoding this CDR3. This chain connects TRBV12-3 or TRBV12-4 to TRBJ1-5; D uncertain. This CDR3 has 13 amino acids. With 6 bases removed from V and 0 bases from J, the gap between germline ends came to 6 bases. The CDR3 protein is CASSRYSNQPQHF. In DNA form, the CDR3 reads TGTGCCAGCAGCCGCTATAGCAATCAGCCCCAGCATTTT.

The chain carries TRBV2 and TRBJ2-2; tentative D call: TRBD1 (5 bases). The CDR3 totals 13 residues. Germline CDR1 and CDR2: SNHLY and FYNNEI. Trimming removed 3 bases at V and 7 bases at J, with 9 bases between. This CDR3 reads CASSDLGVGELFF. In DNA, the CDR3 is TGTGCCAGCAGTGATCTAGGGGTCGGGGAGCTGTTTTTT.

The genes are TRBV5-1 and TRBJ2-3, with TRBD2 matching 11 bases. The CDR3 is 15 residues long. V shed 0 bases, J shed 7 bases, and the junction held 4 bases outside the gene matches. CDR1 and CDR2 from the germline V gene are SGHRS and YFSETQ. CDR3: CASSLDSGRENTQYF. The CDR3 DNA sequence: TGCGCCAGCAGCTTGGATAGCGGGAGGGAAAATACGCAGTATTTT.

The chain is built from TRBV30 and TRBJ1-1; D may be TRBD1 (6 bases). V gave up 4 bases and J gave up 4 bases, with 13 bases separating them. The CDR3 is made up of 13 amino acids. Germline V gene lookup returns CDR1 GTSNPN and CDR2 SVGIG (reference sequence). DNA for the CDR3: TGTGCCTGGACAGGGGAACCTCGCACTGAAGCTTTCTTT. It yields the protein CAWTGEPRTEAFF.